This T cell receptor beta chain was found in a study of CD8 T cells in ankylosing spondylitis. Study-wide results and limits: Fewer than 10 highly homologous variants formed a TCR beta motif that appeared characteristic of ankylosing spondylitis blood.

Quantitative 5'-RACE with molecular barcodes generated TCR beta libraries. Via MiXCR, TCRdb re-called the 5' RACE reads, giving one row per CDR3 protein. The sample lists approximately 45,000 distinct CDR3 sequences, around 3.8% occurring once. On this clonotype itself: No antigen is known for it.

Sequencing used blood, either unsorted or a sorted T cell fraction (not recorded which). The sequence was obtained from a female donor with ankylosing spondylitis or in good health (not recorded which).

The CDR3, as DNA: TGTGCCAGCAGCGCCCCCGGGGGGGGGAAGAACACCATATATTTT. This translates into CASSAPGGGKNTIYF. The chain carries TRBV9 and TRBJ1-3, with D possibly being TRBD1 (5 bases). CDR1 and CDR2 from the germline V gene are SGDLS and YYNGEE. The ends were cut back, 3 bases at V and 7 bases at J, with 17 bases in the middle. This CDR3 contains 15 residues. Filled out from reference TRBV9 and TRBJ1-3, the complete variable domain reads DSGVTQTPKHLITATGQRVTLRCSPRSGDLSVYWYQQSLDQGLQFLIQYYNGEERAKGNILERFSAQQFPDLHSELNLSSLELGDSALYFCASSAPGGGKNTIYFGEGSWLTVV.